These 12 T cell receptor beta chains originate from one sample sequenced in a study of OX40 agonist ivuxolimab in advanced cancers. TCRdb keeps only in-frame clones here, not all; method: immunoSEQ multiplex PCR. The sample yields some 87,000 clones, about 88% seen once. The specimen comprised CD4+ or CD8+ T cells sorted from blood, sampled in a trial of the OX40 agonist ivuxolimab. The receptors shown here come from an adult with an advanced solid tumor such as melanoma, head and neck, liver or kidney cancer.

The gene calls are TRBV19 and TRBJ2-2; possible D gene TRBD2, 5 bases. V lost 4 bases and J 3 bases, leaving 9 bases between the germline ends. Germline-derived CDR1 and CDR2 are LNHDA and SQIVND (reference sequence). The CDR3 contains 14 residues. The CDR3 DNA reads as TGTGCCAGTAGTAAGAGGGTTGACACCGGGGAGCTGTTTTTT. Translated, it gives CASSKRVDTGELFF.

This sequence joins TRBV5-1 and TRBJ2-5; possible D gene TRBD2, 6 bases. Germline values: CDR1 SGHRS, CDR2 YFSETQ. V was pared by 0 bases and J by 7 bases, with 13 bases between. CDR3 length: 14 residues. CDR3: CASSLAGEKGTQYF. The CDR3 region has the DNA TGCGCCAGCAGCTTGGCGGGGGAAAAGGGGACCCAGTACTTC.

The chain combines TRBV11-2 with TRBJ2-1; D unclear. CDR1 is SGHAT and CDR2 is FQNNGV in the germline V gene. Trimming shortened V by 3 bases and J by 7 bases, and 7 bases separated the two germline ends. The length of the CDR3 is 12 residues. The CDR3 DNA is TGTGCCAGCAGCTTTAGGCAGAATGAGCAGTTCTTC. Translation gives CASSFRQNEQFF.

This clone was observed a few times. J is TRBJ1-2 and V is TRBV6-1; D is ambiguous. CDR1 and CDR2 from the germline V gene are MNHNS and SASEGT. CDR3 length: 13 amino acids. Trimming left V 6 bases short and J 3 bases short, with 11 bases between. This chain's CDR3 is CASSRAFDYGYTF. In DNA form, the CDR3 reads TGTGCCAGCAGCCGGGCTTTCGACTATGGCTACACCTTC.

This chain links TRBV19 with TRBJ2-3; TRBD1 matches at 9 bases. Germline loops: CDR1 LNHDA, CDR2 SQIVND (reference sequence). With 4 bases clipped from V and 8 bases from J, the junction kept 4 bases outside the gene matches. The CDR3 covers 13 residues. CDR3 DNA sequence: TGTGCCAGTAGTAACAGGGGGCAAGGTACGCAGTATTTT. The encoded protein is CASSNRGQGTQYF.

This chain connects TRBV6-1 to TRBJ2-7; maybe TRBD1 (5 bases). Trimming left V 3 bases short and J 0 bases short, with 9 bases between. Looked up from germline, CDR1 is MNHNS and CDR2 is SASEGT. This CDR3 has 14 amino acids. CDR3 loop: CASSEGRHSYEQYF. Written as DNA, the CDR3 is TGTGCCAGCAGTGAGGGGCGGCACTCCTACGAGCAGTACTTC.

The V and J genes are TRBV28 and TRBJ2-1; either TRBD1 or TRBD2 may fit D (7 bases each). Deletions cut 5 bases from V and 10 bases from J, with 15 bases between. There are 13 residues in the CDR3. Germline-derived CDR1 and CDR2 are MDHEN and SYDVKM. The DNA for the CDR3 is TGTGCCAGCAGTGCAGGGGGGGATTGGGAGCAGTTCTTC. Encoded protein: CASSAGGDWEQFF.

This chain joins TRBV5-1 and TRBJ2-1; 10 positions agree with TRBD2. CDR1 SGHRS and CDR2 YFSETQ come from the germline V gene. The CDR3 loop spans 15 amino acids. V lost 0 bases to trimming and J lost 9 bases; unmatched junction nucleotides: 6. CDR3 in amino acids: CASSLGVAGGAEQFF. CDR3 bases: TGCGCCAGCAGCTTGGGCGTAGCGGGAGGAGCTGAGCAGTTCTTC.

The chain recombines TRBV9 with TRBJ2-2; D is ambiguous. Germline V CDR1 and CDR2: SGDLS, YYNGEE. The CDR3 has 16 amino acids. V lost 0 bases, J lost 0 bases, and 9 bases lay in between. CDR3: CASSVEVEANTGELFF. The CDR3 bases are TGTGCCAGCAGCGTAGAGGTCGAGGCGAACACCGGGGAGCTGTTTTTT.

The J gene is TRBJ1-3, the V gene TRBV12-5, with D unclear. V lost 6 bases and J lost 2, with 11 bases in between. This CDR3 region has 14 residues. The germline CDR1 and CDR2 sequences are LGHNT and FRNRAP. The CDR3 region is CASGATSAGNTIYF. DNA of the CDR3: TGTGCTAGTGGCGCTACTTCGGCTGGAAACACCATATATTTT.

The gene calls are TRBV19 and TRBJ1-1, with D possibly being TRBD1 (6 bases). With 6 bases removed from V and 1 base from J, the gap between germline ends came to 12 bases. Germline values: CDR1 LNHDA, CDR2 SQIVND (reference sequence). The CDR3 has 14 amino acids. CDR3 coding DNA: TGTGCCAGTAGGAAACAGGGCCCGAACACTGAAGCTTTCTTT. Translating gives CASRKQGPNTEAFF.

Comment on this clone: Other DNA sequences from this sample encode an identical CDR3 as well. The J gene is TRBJ1-2, the V gene TRBV6-1, with D unresolved. Germline V gives CDR1 MNHNS, CDR2 SASEGT. V gave up 9 bases and J gave up 0 bases, with 5 bases separating them. This CDR3 comprises 11 residues. CDR3 residues: CASSTNYGYTF. In nucleotides, the CDR3 is TGTGCCAGTTCGACTAACTATGGCTACACCTTC.